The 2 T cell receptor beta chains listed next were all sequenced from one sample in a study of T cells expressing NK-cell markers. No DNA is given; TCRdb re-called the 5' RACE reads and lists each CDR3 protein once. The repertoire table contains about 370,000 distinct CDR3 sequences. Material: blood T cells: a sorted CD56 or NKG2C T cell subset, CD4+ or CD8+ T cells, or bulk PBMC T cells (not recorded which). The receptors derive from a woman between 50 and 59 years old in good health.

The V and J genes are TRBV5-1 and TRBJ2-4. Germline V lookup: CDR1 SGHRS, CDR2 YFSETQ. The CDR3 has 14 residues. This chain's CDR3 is CASRPDYAKNIQYF. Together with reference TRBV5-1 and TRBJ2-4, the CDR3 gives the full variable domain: KAGVTQTPRYLIKTRGQQVTLSCSPISGHRSVSWYQQTPGQGLQFLFEYFSETQRNKGNFPGRFSGRQFSNSRSEMNVSTLELGDSALYLCASRPDYAKNIQYFGAGTRLSVL.

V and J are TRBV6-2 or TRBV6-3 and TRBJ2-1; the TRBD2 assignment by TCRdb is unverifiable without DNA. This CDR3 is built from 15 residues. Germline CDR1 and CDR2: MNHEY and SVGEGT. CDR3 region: CASSEGGSALWRLFF.